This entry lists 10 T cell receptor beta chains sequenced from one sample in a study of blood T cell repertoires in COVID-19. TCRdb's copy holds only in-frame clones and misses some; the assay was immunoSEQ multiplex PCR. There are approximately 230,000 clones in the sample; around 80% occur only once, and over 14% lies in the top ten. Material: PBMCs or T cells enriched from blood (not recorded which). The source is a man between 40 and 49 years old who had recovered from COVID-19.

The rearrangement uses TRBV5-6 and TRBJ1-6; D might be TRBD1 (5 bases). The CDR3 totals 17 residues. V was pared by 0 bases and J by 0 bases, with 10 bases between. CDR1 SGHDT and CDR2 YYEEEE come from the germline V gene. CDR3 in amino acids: CASSLAGGSSYNSPLHF. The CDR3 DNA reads TGTGCCAGCAGCTTGGCCGGGGGAAGCTCCTATAATTCACCCCTCCACTTT.

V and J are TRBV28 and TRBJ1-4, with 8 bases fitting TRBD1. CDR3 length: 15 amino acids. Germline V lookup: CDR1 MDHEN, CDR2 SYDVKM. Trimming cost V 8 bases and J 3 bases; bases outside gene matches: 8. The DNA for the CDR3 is TGTGCCAGCTGGAACAGGGGGGCGCCTAATGAAAAACTGTTTTTT. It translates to CASWNRGAPNEKLFF.

CDR3 in amino acids: CAWGGLAGSETQYF. The DNA of the CDR3 is TGTGCCTGGGGGGGACTAGCGGGATCAGAGACCCAGTACTTC. The chain couples TRBV30 to TRBJ2-5; 13 nucleotides agree with TRBD2. Losses at the gene ends were 5 bases for V and 4 bases for J; bases not matched to a gene: 4. This CDR3 region has 14 residues. Germline CDR1 is GTSNPN and CDR2 is SVGIG (reference sequence).

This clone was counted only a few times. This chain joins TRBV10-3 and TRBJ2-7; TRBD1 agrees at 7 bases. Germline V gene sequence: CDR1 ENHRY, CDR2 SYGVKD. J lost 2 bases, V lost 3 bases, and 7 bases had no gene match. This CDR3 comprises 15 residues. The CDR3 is CAISDLGQSAYEQYF. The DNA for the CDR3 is TGTGCCATCAGTGACTTGGGACAGTCCGCCTACGAGCAGTACTTC.

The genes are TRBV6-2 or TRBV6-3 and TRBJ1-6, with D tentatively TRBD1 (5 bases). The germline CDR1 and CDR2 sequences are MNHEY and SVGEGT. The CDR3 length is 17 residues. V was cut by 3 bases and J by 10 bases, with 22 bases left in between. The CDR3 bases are TGTGCCAGCAGTTATCAAGTCGGGGGTCCACCGCGGTCACCCCTCCACTTT. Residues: CASSYQVGGPPRSPLHF.

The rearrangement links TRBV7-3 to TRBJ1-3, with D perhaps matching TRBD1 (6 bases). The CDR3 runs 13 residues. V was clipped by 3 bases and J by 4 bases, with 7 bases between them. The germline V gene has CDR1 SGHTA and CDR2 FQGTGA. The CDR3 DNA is TGTGCCAGCAGCTTTACAGGGGGAAACACCATATATTTT. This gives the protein CASSFTGGNTIYF.

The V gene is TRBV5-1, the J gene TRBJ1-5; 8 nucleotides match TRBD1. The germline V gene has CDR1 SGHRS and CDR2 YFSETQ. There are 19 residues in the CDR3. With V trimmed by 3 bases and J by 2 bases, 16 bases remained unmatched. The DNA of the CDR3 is TGCGCCAGCAGCTCGTACCCCCTAGATGTACAGGGGGGCAATCAGCCCCAGCATTTT. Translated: CASSSYPLDVQGGNQPQHF.

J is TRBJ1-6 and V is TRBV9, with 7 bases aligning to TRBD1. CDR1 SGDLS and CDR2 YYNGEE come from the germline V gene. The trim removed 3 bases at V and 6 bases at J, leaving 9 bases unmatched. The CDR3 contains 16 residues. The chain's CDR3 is CASSEPTGTANSPLHF. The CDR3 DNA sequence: TGTGCCAGCAGCGAGCCGACCGGGACAGCTAATTCACCCCTCCACTTT. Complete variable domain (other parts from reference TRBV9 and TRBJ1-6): DSGVTQTPKHLITATGQRVTLRCSPRSGDLSVYWYQQSLDQGLQFLIQYYNGEERAKGNILERFSAQQFPDLHSELNLSSLELGDSALYFCASSEPTGTANSPLHFGNGTRLTVT.

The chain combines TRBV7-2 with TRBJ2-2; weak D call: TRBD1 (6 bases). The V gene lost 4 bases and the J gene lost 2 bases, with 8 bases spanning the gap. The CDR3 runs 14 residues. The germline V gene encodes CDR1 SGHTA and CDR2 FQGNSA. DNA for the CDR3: TGTGCCAGCAGCTGGACAGTCAACACCGGGGAGCTGTTTTTT. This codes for CASSWTVNTGELFF.

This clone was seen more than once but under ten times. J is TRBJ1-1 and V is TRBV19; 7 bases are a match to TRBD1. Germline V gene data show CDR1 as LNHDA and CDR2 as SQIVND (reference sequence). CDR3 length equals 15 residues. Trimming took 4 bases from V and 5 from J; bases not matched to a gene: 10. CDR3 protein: CASSNRQGWETEAFF. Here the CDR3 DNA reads TGTGCCAGTAGTAATCGACAGGGATGGGAAACTGAAGCTTTCTTT.